The sequence of this T cell receptor (beta chain) was determined in a study of T cell clonotyping in hematopoietic cell transplantation. Study overall: Recipients' pretransplant samples followed cytoreduction.

The time point: recipient sample about 28 days before transplant, after cytoreduction. This CDR3 spans 15 amino acids. Trimming at V came to 7 bases and at J to 5 bases, leaving 9 bases not matched to a gene. CDR1 and CDR2 from the germline V gene are MNHNS and SASEGT. Turning to this clone: Its antigen is still unknown.

Study-wide findings and caveats: Graft donor and pretransplant recipient Inverse Simpson Index values predicted broader posttransplant TCR diversity. No sorting was done, leaving CD4 and CD8 contributions mixed. Recipient TCR diversity dropped after transplant; expanded clonotypes rose from day 30 to 180.

The protocol was immunoSEQ multiplex PCR, while the TCRdb copy is restricted to in-frame clones and leaves out a portion. This table has approximately 50,000 clones, more than 75% appearing once. The sequencing used peripheral blood mononuclear cells, collected before stem cell transplant. The source is a man aged 60 to 69 with biphenotypic leukemia. Some clones in this sample may be carry-over from other donors' samples. This rearrangement joins TRBV6-1 to TRBJ1-1, with 11 bases identical to TRBD1. The CDR3 DNA reads as TGTGCCAGCATGAACCGGGACAGGGGGTGGACTGAAGCTTTCTTT. This translates into CASMNRDRGWTEAFF.